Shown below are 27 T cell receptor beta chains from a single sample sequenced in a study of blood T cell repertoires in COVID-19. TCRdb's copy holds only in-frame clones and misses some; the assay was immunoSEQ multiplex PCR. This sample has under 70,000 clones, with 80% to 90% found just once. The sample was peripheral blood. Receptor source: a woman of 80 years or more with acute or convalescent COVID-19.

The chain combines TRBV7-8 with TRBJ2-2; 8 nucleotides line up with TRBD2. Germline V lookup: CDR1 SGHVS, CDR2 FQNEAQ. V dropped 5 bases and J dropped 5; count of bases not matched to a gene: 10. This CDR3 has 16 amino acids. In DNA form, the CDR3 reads TGTGCCAGCAGCCTAAAAAGCGGGGGAATGACCGGGGAGCTGTTTTTT. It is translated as CASSLKSGGMTGELFF.

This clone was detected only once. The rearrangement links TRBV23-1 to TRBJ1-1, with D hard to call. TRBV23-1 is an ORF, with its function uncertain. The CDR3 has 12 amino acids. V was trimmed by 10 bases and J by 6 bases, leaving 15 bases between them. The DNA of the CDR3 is TGCGCCATATCTGAATCGGTGCCTGAAGCTTTCTTT. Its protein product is CAISESVPEAFF.

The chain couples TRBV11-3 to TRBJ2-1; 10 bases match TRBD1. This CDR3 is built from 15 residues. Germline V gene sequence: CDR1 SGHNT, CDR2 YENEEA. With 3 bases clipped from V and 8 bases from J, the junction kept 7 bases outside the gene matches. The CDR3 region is CASSFIGTGDHEQFF. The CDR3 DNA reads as TGTGCCAGCAGCTTTATCGGGACAGGGGATCATGAGCAGTTCTTC.

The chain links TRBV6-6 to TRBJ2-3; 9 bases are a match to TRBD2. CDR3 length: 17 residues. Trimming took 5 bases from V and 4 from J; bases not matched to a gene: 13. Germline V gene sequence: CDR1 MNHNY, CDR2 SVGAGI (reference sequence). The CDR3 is CASSRRSRAGGPDTQYF. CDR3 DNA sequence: TGTGCCAGCAGTCGGAGGAGTCGAGCGGGGGGCCCAGATACGCAGTATTTT.

CDR3 nucleotides: TGCGCCAGCAGCTTGGACGGGACAGGGCCAAATCAGCCCCAGCATTTT. This encodes CASSLDGTGPNQPQHF. The chain has TRBV5-1 and TRBJ1-5; TRBD1 agrees at 9 bases. Germline V CDR1 and CDR2: SGHRS, YFSETQ. The CDR3 is 16 residues long. The V and J ends lost 0 bases and 4 bases, in that order; junction bases with no gene match: 5.

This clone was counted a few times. DNA for the CDR3: TGTGCCAGTAGTATGGCGGGGGGAAACTATGGCTACACCTTC. Amino acids: CASSMAGGNYGYTF. The chain joins TRBV19 to TRBJ1-2; D possibly corresponds to TRBD1 (5 bases). Germline V CDR1 and CDR2: LNHDA, SQIVND (reference sequence). The CDR3 has 14 residues. Between the trimmed V and J ends, which lost 3 bases and 2 bases, there was a span of 10 bases.

CDR3 amino acids: CASSRRDFATNEKLFF. For the CDR3, the DNA is TGTGCCAGCAGCCGCAGGGATTTTGCAACTAATGAAAAACTGTTTTTT. The chain employs TRBV3-1 (or the pseudogene TRBV3-2) and TRBJ1-4; TRBD1 might be the D (5 bases). Per the germline V gene, CDR1 is LGHDT and CDR2 is YNNKEL (reference sequence). This CDR3 is 16 amino acids long. Trimming pared 4 bases from V and 0 bases from J, leaving 12 bases between.

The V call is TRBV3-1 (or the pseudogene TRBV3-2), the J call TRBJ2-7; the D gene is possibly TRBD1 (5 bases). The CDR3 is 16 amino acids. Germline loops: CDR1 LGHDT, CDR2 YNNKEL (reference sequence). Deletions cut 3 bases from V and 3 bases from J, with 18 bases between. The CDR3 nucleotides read TGTGCCAGCAGCCATGTTCAAGGCAGGGCTCGCTACGAGCAGTACTTC. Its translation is CASSHVQGRARYEQYF.

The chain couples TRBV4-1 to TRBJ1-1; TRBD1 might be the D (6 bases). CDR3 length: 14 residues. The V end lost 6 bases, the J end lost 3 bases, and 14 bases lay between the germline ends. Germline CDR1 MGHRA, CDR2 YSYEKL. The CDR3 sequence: CASRTGLLDTEAFF. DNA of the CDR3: TGCGCCAGCAGAACAGGGCTCCTGGACACTGAAGCTTTCTTT.

The CDR3 DNA sequence: TGCGCCAGCAGCTTGGGGGACCGGGACAGCCAAGAGACCCAGTACTTC. It encodes CASSLGDRDSQETQYF. This chain joins TRBV5-1 and TRBJ2-5; 7 nucleotides match TRBD1. Germline CDR1 and CDR2: SGHRS and YFSETQ. The CDR3 has 16 amino acids. The J segment lost 1 base and the V segment lost 0 bases, leaving 6 bases of the junction unmatched.

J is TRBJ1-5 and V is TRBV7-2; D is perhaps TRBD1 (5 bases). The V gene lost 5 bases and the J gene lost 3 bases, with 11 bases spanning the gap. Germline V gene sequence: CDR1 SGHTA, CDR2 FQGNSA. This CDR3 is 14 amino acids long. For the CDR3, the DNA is TGTGCCAGCAGCCAAGACAGTGCCAATCAGCCCCAGCATTTT. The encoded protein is CASSQDSANQPQHF.

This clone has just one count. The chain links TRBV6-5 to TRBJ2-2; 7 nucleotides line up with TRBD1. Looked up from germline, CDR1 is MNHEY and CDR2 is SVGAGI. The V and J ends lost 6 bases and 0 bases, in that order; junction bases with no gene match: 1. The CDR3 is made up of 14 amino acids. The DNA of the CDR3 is TGTGCCAGCAGGGGGACAGCGAACACCGGGGAGCTGTTTTTT. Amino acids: CASRGTANTGELFF.

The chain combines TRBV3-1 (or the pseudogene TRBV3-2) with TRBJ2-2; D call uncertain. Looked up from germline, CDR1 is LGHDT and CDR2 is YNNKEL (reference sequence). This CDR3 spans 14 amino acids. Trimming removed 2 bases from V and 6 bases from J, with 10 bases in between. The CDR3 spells CASSQSVRAGELFF. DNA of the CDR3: TGTGCCAGCAGCCAAAGTGTTCGGGCCGGGGAGCTGTTTTTT.

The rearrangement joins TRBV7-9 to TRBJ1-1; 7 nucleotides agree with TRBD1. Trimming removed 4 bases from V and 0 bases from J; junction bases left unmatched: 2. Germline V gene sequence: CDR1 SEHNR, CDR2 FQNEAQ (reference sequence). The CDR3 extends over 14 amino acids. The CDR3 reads CASSSGTVNTEAFF. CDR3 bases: TGTGCCAGCAGCTCCGGGACAGTGAACACTGAAGCTTTCTTT.

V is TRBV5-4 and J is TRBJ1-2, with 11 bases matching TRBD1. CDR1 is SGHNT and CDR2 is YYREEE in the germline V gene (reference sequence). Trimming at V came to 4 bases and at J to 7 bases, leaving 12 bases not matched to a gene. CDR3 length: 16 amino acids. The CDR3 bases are TGTGCCAGCAGCCCAGGACAGGGGGCGGCTATGAGTGGCTACACCTTC. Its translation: CASSPGQGAAMSGYTF.

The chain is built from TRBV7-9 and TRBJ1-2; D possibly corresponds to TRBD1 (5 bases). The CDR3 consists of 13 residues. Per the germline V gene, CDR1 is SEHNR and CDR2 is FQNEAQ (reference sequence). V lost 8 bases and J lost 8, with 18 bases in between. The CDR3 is CASVQTVGGGYTF. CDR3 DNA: TGTGCCAGCGTCCAGACGGTGGGGGGAGGCTACACCTTC.

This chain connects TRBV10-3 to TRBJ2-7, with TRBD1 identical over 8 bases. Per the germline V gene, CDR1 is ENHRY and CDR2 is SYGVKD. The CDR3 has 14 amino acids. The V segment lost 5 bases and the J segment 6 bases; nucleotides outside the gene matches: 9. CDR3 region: CAISRGQGEGEQYF. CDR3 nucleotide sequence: TGTGCCATCAGTAGAGGACAGGGAGAAGGCGAGCAGTACTTC.

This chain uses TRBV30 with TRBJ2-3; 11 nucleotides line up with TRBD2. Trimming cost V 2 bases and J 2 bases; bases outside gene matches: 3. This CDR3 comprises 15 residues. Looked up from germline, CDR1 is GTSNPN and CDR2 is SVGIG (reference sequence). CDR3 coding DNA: TGTGCCTGGAGTCCACTAGCGGGGGCCACAGATACGCAGTATTTT. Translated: CAWSPLAGATDTQYF.

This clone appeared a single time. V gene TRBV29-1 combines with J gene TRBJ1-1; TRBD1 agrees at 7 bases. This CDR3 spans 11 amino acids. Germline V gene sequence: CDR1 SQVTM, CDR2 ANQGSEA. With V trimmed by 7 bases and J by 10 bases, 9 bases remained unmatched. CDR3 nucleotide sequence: TGCAGCGCTCAGACAGGGTTAATAGCTTTCTTT. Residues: CSAQTGLIAFF.

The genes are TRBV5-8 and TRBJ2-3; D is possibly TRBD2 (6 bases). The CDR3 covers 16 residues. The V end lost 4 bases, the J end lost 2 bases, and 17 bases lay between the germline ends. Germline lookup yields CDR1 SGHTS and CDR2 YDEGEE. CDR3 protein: CASSPVGRGDTDTQYF. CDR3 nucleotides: TGTGCCAGCAGCCCAGTCGGGCGGGGAGACACAGATACGCAGTATTTT.

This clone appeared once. The CDR3 DNA reads TGTGCCAGCAGCCGGAGAGGGCTAGCGGGGGGGTTTGAGCAGTTCTTC. Residues: CASSRRGLAGGFEQFF. The gene calls are TRBV7-2 and TRBJ2-1; 12 bases map to TRBD2. Germline CDR1 and CDR2: SGHTA and FQGNSA. This CDR3 is 16 amino acids long. J gave up 9 bases and V 5 bases, and 11 bases lay outside the gene matches. Drawing the rest from reference TRBV7-2 and TRBJ2-1, the complete variable domain is GAGVSQSPSNKVTEKGKDVELRCDPISGHTALYWYRQSLGQGLEFLIYFQGNSAPDKSGLPSDRFSAERTGGSVSTLTIQRTQQEDSAVYLCASSRRGLAGGFEQFFGPGTRLTVL.

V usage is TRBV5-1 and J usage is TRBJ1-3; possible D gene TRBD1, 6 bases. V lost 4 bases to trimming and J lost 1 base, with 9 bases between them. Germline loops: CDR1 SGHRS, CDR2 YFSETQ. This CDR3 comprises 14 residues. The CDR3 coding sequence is TGCGCCAGCAGCGCGCAGGGGTCTGGAAACACCATATATTTT. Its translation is CASSAQGSGNTIYF. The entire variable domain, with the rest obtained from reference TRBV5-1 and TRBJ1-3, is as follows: KAGVTQTPRYLIKTRGQQVTLSCSPISGHRSVSWYQQTPGQGLQFLFEYFSETQRNKGNFPGRFSGRQFSNSRSEMNVSTLELGDSALYLCASSAQGSGNTIYFGEGSWLTVV.

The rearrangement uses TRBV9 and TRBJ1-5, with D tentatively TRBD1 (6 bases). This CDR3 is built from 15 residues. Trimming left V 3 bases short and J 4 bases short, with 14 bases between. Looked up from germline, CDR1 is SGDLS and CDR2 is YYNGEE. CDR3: CASSAGGAENQPQHF. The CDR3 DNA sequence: TGTGCCAGCAGCGCCGGGGGGGCGGAAAATCAGCCCCAGCATTTT.

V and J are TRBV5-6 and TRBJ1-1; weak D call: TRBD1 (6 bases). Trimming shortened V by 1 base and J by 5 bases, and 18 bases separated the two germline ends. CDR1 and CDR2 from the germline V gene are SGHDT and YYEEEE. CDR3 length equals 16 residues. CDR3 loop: CASSLRRQVTSTEAFF. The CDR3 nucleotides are TGTGCCAGCAGCTTGAGGCGACAGGTTACGAGTACTGAAGCTTTCTTT.

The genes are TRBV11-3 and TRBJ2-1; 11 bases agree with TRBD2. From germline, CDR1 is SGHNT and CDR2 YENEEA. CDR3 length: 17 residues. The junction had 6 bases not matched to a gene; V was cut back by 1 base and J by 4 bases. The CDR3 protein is CASSLVAGTSGYNEQFF. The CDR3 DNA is TGTGCCAGCAGCTTAGTTGCCGGGACTAGCGGATACAATGAGCAGTTCTTC.

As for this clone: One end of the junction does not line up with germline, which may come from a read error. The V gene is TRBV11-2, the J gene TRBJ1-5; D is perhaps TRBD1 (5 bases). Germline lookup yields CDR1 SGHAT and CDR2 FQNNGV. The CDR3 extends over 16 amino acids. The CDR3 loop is CASSLGITGTNHPQHF. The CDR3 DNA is TGTGCCAGCAGCTTAGGAATTACAGGAACTAATCATCCCCAGCATTTT. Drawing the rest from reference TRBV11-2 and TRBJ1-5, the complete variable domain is EAGVAQSPRYKIIEKRQSVAFWCNPISGHATLYWYQQILGQGPKLLIQFQNNGVVDDSQLPKDRFSAERLKGVDSTLKIQPAKLEDSAVYLCASSLGITGTNHPQHFGDGTRLSIL.

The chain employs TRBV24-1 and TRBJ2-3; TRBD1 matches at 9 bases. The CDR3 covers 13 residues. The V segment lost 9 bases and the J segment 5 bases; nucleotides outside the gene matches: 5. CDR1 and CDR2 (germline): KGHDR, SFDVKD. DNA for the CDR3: TGTGCCACCGGGACAGGGATATTAGATACGCAGTATTTT. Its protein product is CATGTGILDTQYF.